A selection of T cell receptor beta chains follows, all from one sample in a study of cytomegalovirus exposure and HLA in healthy donors. Generated by immunoSEQ multiplex PCR, the TCRdb table keeps only in-frame clones and is missing some. The repertoire has fewer than 250,000 clones, around 76% of them found once; the top ten carry 4.5% to 7%. Material: PBMCs. These receptors all stem from a man aged 40-49 years in good health and CMV-seropositive. Each CDR3 is given with its conserved first and last residue. D genes are given only for firm matches. Rows may omit the clone size; those that give it use once, few, many or a size class.

V gene	J gene	D gene	clone size	CDR3 DNA	CDR3 protein
TRBV6-5	TRBJ2-5	TRBD2	-	TGTGCCAGCAGTCTAGCGGGAGGAGCCCGGACCCAGTACTTC	CASSLAGGARTQYF
TRBV4-2	TRBJ2-5	TRBD2	-	TGTGCCAGCAGCCAATCAGGGCTGACTAGCGGAGGAGGGGAGACCCAGTACTTC	CASSQSGLTSGGGETQYF
TRBV4-1	TRBJ2-3	TRBD2	once	TGCGCCAGCAGCCAAGAGACTAGCGGGAGGGCCACAGATACGCAGTATTTT	CASSQETSGRATDTQYF
TRBV6-1	TRBJ2-7	TRBD1	once	TGTGCCAGCAGTGCCCTAGACAGGGGCTACGAGCAGTACTTC	CASSALDRGYEQYF
TRBV7-6	TRBJ2-2	-	-	TGTGCCAGCAGCTTAGTGTCTTCTGGGCCCTCGACCGGGGAGCTGTTTTTT	CASSLVSSGPSTGELFF
TRBV7-6	TRBJ2-3	-	-	TGTGCCAGCAGCTCCACCGGGAGAAGAGATACGCAGTATTTT	CASSSTGRRDTQYF
TRBV4-1	TRBJ1-1	-	few	TGCGCCAGCAGCCAAGTGGGGGGGCTGAACACTGAAGCTTTCTTT	CASSQVGGLNTEAFF
TRBV19	TRBJ2-1	TRBD2	once	TGTGCCAGTAGTCCTTGGACAGGGACTAGCGGGGAGTACAATGAGCAGTTCTTC	CASSPWTGTSGEYNEQFF
TRBV10-1	TRBJ1-1	-	many	TGCGCCAGCTCCGCGGGGAGTCTGGCAGAAGCTTTCTTT	CASSAGSLAEAFF
TRBV5-1	TRBJ2-4	-	many	TGCGCCAGCAGCTTGGGGGGGGGCAGTTACATTCAGTACTTC	CASSLGGGSYIQYF
TRBV4-1	TRBJ2-1	TRBD2	-	TGCGCCAGCAGCTTAGGGGCTAGCGGGACCAATGAGCAGTTCTTC	CASSLGASGTNEQFF
TRBV7-3	TRBJ1-1	TRBD1	-	TGTGCCAGCAGCCCAGGACAGGGGGCTGAAGCTTTCTTT	CASSPGQGAEAFF
TRBV7-9	TRBJ2-5	-	once	TGTGCCAGCAGCTCCAGGGGAGAGGGGCAAGAGACCCAGTACTTC	CASSSRGEGQETQYF
TRBV5-1	TRBJ1-2	-	-	TGCGCCAGCAGCTTGGCACAGGCCCTGGGCTATGGCTACACCTTC	CASSLAQALGYGYTF
TRBV4-1	TRBJ1-6	-	-	TGCGCCAGCAGCCTAGTACAGACCCGAGGGAATTCACCCCTCCACTTT	CASSLVQTRGNSPLHF
TRBV9	TRBJ2-2	TRBD2	-	TGTGCCAGCAGCGTAAGCGGGAGCCCCGGGGAGCTGTTTTTT	CASSVSGSPGELFF
TRBV5-1	TRBJ2-3	-	few	TGCGCCAGCAGCCCGGGGAAGACGGCGATCACAGATACGCAGTATTTT	CASSPGKTAITDTQYF
TRBV7-8	TRBJ1-4	-	-	TGTGCCAGCAGCAGGACAGAACTTAATGAAAAACTGTTTTTT	CASSRTELNEKLFF
TRBV5-4	TRBJ1-1	-	few	TGTGCCTCCAATCTCGGGGGGCGGAACACTGAAGCTTTCTTT	CASNLGGRNTEAFF
TRBV7-3	TRBJ2-1	TRBD2	-	TGTGCCAGCAGCTTACAAGCGGGAGGGGGGAATGAGCAGTTCTTC	CASSLQAGGGNEQFF
TRBV21-1	TRBJ2-5	-	-	TGTGCCAGCAGCCCCCCCGGGACAGACTCGCCCCAAGAGACCCAGTACTTC	CASSPPGTDSPQETQYF
TRBV5-6	TRBJ2-4	TRBD1	-	TGTGCCAGCAGCAAACAGACGGGACAGGGGGCGGTGAGAAACATTCAGTACTTC	CASSKQTGQGAVRNIQYF
TRBV9	TRBJ2-7	-	-	TGTGCCAGCAGCCTTTCCGGACTTGAACAGTACTTC	CASSLSGLEQYF
TRBV7-2	TRBJ1-4	TRBD1	-	TGTGCCAGCAGCCTTCAGGGACAGCCAAATGAAAAACTGTTTTTT	CASSLQGQPNEKLFF
TRBV10-1	TRBJ1-2	-	-	TGCGCCAGCAGTGAAGGAGGGAACTATGGCTACACCTTC	CASSEGGNYGYTF
TRBV6-5	TRBJ1-5	-	-	TGTGCCAGCAGGAGGACGCGGGATCACAATCAGCCCCAGCATTTT	CASRRTRDHNQPQHF
TRBV4-1	TRBJ2-1	-	-	TGCGCCAGCAGCCCTTTACCGGGACTCGACAATGAGCAGTTCTTC	CASSPLPGLDNEQFF
TRBV7-6	TRBJ1-4	-	once	TGTGCCAGCAGCTTAGTTCTGAACGGGGAAAAACTGTTTTTT	CASSLVLNGEKLFF
TRBV15	TRBJ2-3	-	-	TGTGCCACCAGCAGAGCCCTCACAGATACGCAGTATTTT	CATSRALTDTQYF
TRBV2	TRBJ2-2	-	-	TGTGCCAGCAGAGGGGCCCGGGAGCTGTTTTTT	CASRGARELFF